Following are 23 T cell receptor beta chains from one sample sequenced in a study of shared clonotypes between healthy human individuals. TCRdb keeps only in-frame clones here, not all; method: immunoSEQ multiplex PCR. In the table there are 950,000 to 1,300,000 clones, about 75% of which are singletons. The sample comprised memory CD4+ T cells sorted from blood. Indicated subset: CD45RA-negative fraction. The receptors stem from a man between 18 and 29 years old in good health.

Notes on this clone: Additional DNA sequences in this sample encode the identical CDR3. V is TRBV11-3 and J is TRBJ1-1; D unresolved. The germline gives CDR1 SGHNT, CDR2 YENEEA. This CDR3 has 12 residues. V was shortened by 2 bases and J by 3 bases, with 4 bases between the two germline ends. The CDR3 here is CASSLKDTEAFF. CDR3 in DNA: TGTGCCAGCAGCTTAAAGGACACTGAAGCTTTCTTT.

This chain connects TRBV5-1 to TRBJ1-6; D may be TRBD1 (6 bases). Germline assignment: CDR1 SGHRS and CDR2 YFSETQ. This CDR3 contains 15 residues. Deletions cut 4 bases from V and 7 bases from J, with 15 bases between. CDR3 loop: CASSVTGLGNSPLHF. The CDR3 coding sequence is TGCGCCAGCAGCGTTACAGGGTTGGGGAATTCACCCCTCCACTTT.

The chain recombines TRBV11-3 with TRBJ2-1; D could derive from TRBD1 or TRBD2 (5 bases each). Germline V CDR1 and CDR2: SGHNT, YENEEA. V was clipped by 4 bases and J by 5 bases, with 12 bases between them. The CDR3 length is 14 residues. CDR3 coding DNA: TGTGCCAGCAGCTACCCTGGGGGTAACAATGAGCAGTTCTTC. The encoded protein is CASSYPGGNNEQFF.

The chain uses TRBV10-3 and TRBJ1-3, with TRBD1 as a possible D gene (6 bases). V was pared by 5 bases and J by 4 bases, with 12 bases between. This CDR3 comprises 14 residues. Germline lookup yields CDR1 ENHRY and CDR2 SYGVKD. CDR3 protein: CAISRDTGGNTIYF. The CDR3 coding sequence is TGTGCCATCAGTCGGGACACCGGAGGAAACACCATATATTTT.

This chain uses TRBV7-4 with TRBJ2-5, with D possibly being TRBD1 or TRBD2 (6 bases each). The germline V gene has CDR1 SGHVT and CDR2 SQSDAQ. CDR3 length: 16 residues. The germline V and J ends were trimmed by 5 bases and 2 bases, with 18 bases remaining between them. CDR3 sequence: CASSPPLGGPQETQYF. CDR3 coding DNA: TGTGCCAGCAGCCCTCCGCTTGGGGGGCCGCAAGAGACCCAGTACTTC. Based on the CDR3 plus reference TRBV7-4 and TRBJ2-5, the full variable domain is GAGVSQSPRYKVAKRGRDVALRCDSISGHVTLYWYRQTLGQGSEVLTYSQSDAQRDKSGRPSGRFSAERPERSVSTLKIQRTEQGDSAVYLCASSPPLGGPQETQYFGPGTRLLVL.

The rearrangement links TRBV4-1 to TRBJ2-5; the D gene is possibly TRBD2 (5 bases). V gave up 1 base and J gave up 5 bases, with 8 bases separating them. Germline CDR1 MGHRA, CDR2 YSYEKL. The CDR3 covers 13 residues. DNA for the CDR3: TGCGCCAGCAGCCAAGTAGCGCAGGAGACCCAGTACTTC. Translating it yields CASSQVAQETQYF.

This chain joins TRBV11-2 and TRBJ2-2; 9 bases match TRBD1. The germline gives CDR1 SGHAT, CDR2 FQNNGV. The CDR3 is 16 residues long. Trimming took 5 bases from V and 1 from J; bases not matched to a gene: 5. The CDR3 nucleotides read TGTGCCAGCAGCCTCCGGACAGGGGTGAACACCGGGGAGCTGTTTTTT. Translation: CASSLRTGVNTGELFF.

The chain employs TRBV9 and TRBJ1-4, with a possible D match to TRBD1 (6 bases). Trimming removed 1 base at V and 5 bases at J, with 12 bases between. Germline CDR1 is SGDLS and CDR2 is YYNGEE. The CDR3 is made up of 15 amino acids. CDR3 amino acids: CASSVSGQQNEKLFF. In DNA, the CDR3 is TGTGCCAGCAGCGTATCAGGACAGCAGAATGAAAAACTGTTTTTT.

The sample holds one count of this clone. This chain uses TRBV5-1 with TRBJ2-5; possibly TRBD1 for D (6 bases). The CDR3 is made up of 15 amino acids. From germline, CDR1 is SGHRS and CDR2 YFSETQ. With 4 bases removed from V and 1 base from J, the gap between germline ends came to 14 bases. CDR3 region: CASSPLGQLQETQYF. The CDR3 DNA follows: TGCGCCAGCAGCCCCCTGGGACAACTCCAAGAGACCCAGTACTTC.

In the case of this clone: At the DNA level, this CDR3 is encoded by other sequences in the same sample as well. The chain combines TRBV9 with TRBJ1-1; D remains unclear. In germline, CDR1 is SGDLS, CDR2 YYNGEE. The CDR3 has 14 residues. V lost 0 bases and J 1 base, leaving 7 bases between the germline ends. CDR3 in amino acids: CASSVGQGNTEAFF. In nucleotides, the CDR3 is TGTGCCAGCAGCGTAGGACAAGGGAACACTGAAGCTTTCTTT.

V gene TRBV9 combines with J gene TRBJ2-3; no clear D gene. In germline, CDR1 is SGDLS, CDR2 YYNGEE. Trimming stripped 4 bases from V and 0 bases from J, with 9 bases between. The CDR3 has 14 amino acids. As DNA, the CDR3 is TGTGCCAGCAGCCTGGACCAGAGCACAGATACGCAGTATTTT. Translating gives CASSLDQSTDTQYF.

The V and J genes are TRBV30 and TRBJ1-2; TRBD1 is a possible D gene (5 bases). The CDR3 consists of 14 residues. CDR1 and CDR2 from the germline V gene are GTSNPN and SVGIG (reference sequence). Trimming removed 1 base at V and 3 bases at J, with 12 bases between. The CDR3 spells CAWSEDRGDYGYTF. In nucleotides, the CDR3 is TGTGCCTGGAGTGAGGATAGGGGTGACTATGGCTACACCTTC.

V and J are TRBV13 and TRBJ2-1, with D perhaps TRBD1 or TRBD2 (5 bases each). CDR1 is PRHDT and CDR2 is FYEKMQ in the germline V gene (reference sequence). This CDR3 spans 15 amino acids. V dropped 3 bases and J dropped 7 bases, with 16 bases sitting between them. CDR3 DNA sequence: TGTGCCAGCAGCTTCGGGGATGGCCAGGGTAATGAGCAGTTCTTC. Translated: CASSFGDGQGNEQFF.

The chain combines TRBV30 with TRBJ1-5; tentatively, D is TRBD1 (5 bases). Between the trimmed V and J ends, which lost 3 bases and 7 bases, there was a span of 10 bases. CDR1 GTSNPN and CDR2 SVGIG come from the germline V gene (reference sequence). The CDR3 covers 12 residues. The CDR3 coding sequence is TGTGCCTGGAGCCAGGGATCCCAGCCCCAGCATTTT. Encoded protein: CAWSQGSQPQHF.

In nucleotides, the CDR3 is TGTGCCAGCAGGCCGTCCTCCGGGACGGCCTATGGCTACACCTTC. Amino acids: CASRPSSGTAYGYTF. This chain links TRBV28 with TRBJ1-2, with a tentative D call TRBD1 (5 bases). V was pared by 6 bases and J by 4 bases, with 18 bases between. The CDR3 spans 15 residues. Germline V lookup: CDR1 MDHEN, CDR2 SYDVKM.

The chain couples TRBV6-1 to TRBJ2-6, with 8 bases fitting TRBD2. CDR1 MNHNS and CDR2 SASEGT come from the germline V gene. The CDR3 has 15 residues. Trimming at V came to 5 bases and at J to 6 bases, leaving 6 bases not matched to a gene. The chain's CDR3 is CASSSGRTVANVLTF. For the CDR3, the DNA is TGTGCCAGCAGTAGCGGGAGAACGGTGGCCAACGTCCTGACTTTC.

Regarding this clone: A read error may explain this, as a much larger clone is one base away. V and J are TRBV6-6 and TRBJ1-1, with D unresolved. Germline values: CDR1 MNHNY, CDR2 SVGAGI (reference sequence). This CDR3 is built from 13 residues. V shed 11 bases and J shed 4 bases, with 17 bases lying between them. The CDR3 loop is CAGTLKGVTEAFF. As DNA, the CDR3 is TGTGCCGGCACCCTAAAGGGAGTCACTGAAGCTTTCTTT.

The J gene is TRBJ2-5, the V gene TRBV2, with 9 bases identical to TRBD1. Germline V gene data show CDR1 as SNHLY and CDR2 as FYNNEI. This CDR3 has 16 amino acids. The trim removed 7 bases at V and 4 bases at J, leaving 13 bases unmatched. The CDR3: CASTQNVGTGIETQYF. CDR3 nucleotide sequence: TGTGCCAGCACCCAAAATGTGGGGACAGGGATAGAGACCCAGTACTTC.

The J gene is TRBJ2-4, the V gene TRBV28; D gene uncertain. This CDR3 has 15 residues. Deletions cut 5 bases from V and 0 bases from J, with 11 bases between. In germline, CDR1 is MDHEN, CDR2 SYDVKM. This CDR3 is CASSIRALAKNIQYF. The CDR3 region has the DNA TGTGCCAGCAGTATCCGGGCACTAGCCAAAAACATTCAGTACTTC.

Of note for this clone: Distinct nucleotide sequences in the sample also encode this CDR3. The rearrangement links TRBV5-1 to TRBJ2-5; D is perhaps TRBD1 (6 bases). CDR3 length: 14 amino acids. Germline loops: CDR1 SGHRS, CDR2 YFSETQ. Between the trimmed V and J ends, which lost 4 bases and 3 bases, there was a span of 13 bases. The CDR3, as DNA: TGCGCCAGCAGCCCGCTTCAGGGGAAAGAGACCCAGTACTTC. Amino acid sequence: CASSPLQGKETQYF.

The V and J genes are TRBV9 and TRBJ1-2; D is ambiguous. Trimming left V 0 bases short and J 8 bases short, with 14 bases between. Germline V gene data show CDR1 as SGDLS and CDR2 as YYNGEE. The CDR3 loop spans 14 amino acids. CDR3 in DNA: TGTGCCAGCAGCGTAGAGGGAGGGTTAGGGGGCTACACCTTC. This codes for CASSVEGGLGGYTF. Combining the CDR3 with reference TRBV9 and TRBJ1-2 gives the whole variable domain DSGVTQTPKHLITATGQRVTLRCSPRSGDLSVYWYQQSLDQGLQFLIQYYNGEERAKGNILERFSAQQFPDLHSELNLSSLELGDSALYFCASSVEGGLGGYTFGSGTRLTVV.

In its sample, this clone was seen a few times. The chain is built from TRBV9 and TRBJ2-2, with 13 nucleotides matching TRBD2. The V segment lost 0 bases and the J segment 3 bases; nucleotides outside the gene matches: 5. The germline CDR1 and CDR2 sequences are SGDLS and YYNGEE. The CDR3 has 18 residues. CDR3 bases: TGTGCCAGCAGCGTAGCTCGGACTAGCGGGAGTTACACCGGGGAGCTGTTTTTT. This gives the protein CASSVARTSGSYTGELFF.

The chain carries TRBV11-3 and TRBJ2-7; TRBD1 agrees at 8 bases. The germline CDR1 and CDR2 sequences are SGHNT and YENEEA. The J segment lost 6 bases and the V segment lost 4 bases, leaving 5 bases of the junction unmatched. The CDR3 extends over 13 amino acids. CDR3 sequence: CASSYGQGGEQYF. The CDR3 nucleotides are TGTGCCAGCAGCTACGGACAGGGTGGCGAGCAGTACTTC.